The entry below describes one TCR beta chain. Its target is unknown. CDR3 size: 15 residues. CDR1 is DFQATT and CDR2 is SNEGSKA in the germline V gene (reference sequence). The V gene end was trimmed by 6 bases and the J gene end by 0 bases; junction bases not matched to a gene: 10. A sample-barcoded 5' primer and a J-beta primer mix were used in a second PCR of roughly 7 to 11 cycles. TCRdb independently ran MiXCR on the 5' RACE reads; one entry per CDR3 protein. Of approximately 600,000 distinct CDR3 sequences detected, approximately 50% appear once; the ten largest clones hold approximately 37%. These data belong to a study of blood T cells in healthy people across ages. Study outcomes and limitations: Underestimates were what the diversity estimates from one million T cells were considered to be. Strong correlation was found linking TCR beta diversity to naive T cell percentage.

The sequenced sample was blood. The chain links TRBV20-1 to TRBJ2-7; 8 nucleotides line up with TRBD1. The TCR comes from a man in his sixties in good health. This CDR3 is CSAWTTGGNSYEQYF. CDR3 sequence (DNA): TGCAGTGCATGGACTACAGGGGGAAACTCCTACGAGCAGTACTTC.